The rows below give T cell receptor beta chains drawn from one sample of a study of cytomegalovirus exposure and HLA in healthy donors. Sequencing was performed with immunoSEQ multiplex PCR; in TCRdb, only in-frame clones are kept and a portion is missing. The sample consists of about 180,000 clones, around 80% of them appearing once. The sequencing input was PBMCs. The receptor set was obtained from a man aged 40-49 years in good health and CMV-seronegative. Each CDR3 is given with its conserved first and last residue. Fields, in order: CDR3 DNA, CDR3 protein, J gene, D gene, clone size, V gene. D genes are given only for firm matches. Clone size is stated in some rows and not others, as once, few, many or a class when expanded.

cdr3_nt: TGTGCCAGCAGCCACGCGGGCAACACAGATACGCAGTATTTT
cdr3_aa: CASSHAGNTDTQYF
j_call: TRBJ2-3
d_call: NA
clone_size: NA
v_call: TRBV7-9

cdr3_nt: TGTGCCAGCAGAGGACTAGCGGCTAGCACAGATACGCAGTATTTT
cdr3_aa: CASRGLAASTDTQYF
j_call: TRBJ2-3
d_call: TRBD2
clone_size: NA
v_call: TRBV6-5

cdr3_nt: TGTGCCAGCAGCTTCGGGGGACAGAACTATGGCTACACCTTC
cdr3_aa: CASSFGGQNYGYTF
j_call: TRBJ1-2
d_call: TRBD1
clone_size: NA
v_call: TRBV5-4

cdr3_nt: TGTGCCAGCAGCGACTCCGGGACAGGGTCCTTCGAGCAGTACTTC
cdr3_aa: CASSDSGTGSFEQYF
j_call: TRBJ2-7
d_call: TRBD1
clone_size: NA
v_call: TRBV5-4

cdr3_nt: TGTGCCAGCAGTCCTGAGGGTATCAATCAGCCCCAGCATTTT
cdr3_aa: CASSPEGINQPQHF
j_call: TRBJ1-5
d_call: NA
clone_size: NA
v_call: TRBV27

cdr3_nt: TGTGCCAGCAGCCTCCAACCGGGACAGGAGTTCCGGTTTTTT
cdr3_aa: CASSLQPGQEFRFF
j_call: TRBJ2-2
d_call: TRBD1
clone_size: NA
v_call: TRBV5-5

cdr3_nt: TGTGCCAGCTCACCCAAACAGAACACTGAAGCTTTCTTT
cdr3_aa: CASSPKQNTEAFF
j_call: TRBJ1-1
d_call: NA
clone_size: NA
v_call: TRBV18

cdr3_nt: TGCGCCAGCAGTGGGACAACGAACACCGGGGAGCTGTTTTTT
cdr3_aa: CASSGTTNTGELFF
j_call: TRBJ2-2
d_call: NA
clone_size: NA
v_call: TRBV5-1

cdr3_nt: TGCAGCGTAGGAGGAGGAGGCGACTACGAGCAGTACTTC
cdr3_aa: CSVGGGGDYEQYF
j_call: TRBJ2-7
d_call: NA
clone_size: NA
v_call: TRBV29-1

cdr3_nt: TGCGCCAGCAGCCAAGATCGAGGGGGGGCCCGGTCACCCCTCCACTTT
cdr3_aa: CASSQDRGGARSPLHF
j_call: TRBJ1-6
d_call: NA
clone_size: once
v_call: TRBV4-3

cdr3_nt: TGTGCCAGCAGTTCTCGAAGACTCAATCAGCCCCAGCATTTT
cdr3_aa: CASSSRRLNQPQHF
j_call: TRBJ1-5
d_call: NA
clone_size: few
v_call: TRBV6-5

cdr3_nt: TGTGCCAGTAGTATGGGCAGGGGTCTCTCCGGGGAGCTGTTTTTT
cdr3_aa: CASSMGRGLSGELFF
j_call: TRBJ2-2
d_call: NA
clone_size: NA
v_call: TRBV19

cdr3_nt: TGTGCCTGGAGCAAACAGAGCTCCTACGAGCAGTACTTC
cdr3_aa: CAWSKQSSYEQYF
j_call: TRBJ2-7
d_call: NA
clone_size: NA
v_call: TRBV30